This T cell receptor beta chain was obtained from a study of yellow fever vaccine responses in identical twins. Findings and caveats of the study: Reportedly, the T cell response mounted by twins to vaccine seemed partly convergent, partly personalized.

For this clonotype: Its antigen is currently unknown.

TCRdb itself ran the RT-PCR reads through MiXCR, one entry per CDR3 protein. The sample yields about 400 distinct CDR3 sequences, approximately 90% seen once. With 4 bases clipped from V and 3 bases from J, the junction kept 2 bases outside the gene matches. The CDR3 is 14 residues long. Looked up from germline, CDR1 is MNHNS and CDR2 is SASEGT. The sample consisted of T cells from blood (PBMCs), unsorted or a sorted subset (not recorded which), taken before or after yellow fever vaccination (not recorded which). The gene calls are TRBV6-1 and TRBJ2-7; TRBD1 aligns across 11 bases. The receptor comes from a woman between 18 and 30 years old who received the yellow fever vaccine. CDR3 bases: TGTGCCAGCAGTGCCGGGACAGGGGGCTACGAGCAGTACTTC. Amino acid sequence: CASSAGTGGYEQYF.